This T cell receptor beta chain was captured in a study of cytomegalovirus exposure and HLA in healthy donors. For the study at large: Out of approximately 170 million T cells, an earlier analysis found around 110 million unique TCR beta sequences in total.

Researchers ran the PCR with 60 Vbeta and 13 Jbeta primers. The protocol was immunoSEQ multiplex PCR, while the TCRdb copy is restricted to in-frame clones and leaves out a portion. Seen here are 90,000 to 100,000 clones, 78% observed once, and the top ten hold approximately 3.3%. Concerning this clone itself: Its antigen remains unidentified.

The CDR3 consists of 14 residues. With 5 bases removed from V and 9 bases from J, the gap between germline ends came to 17 bases. Germline V CDR1 and CDR2: MNHEY, SVGAGI. The study's findings and limits: The authors enumerated over 150 TCR beta chains as linked to cytomegalovirus. TCR beta sequences numbering more than 15,000 were associated with HLA alleles at 0.05 false discovery rate in a later analysis. A likely sequencing artifact accounted for one observed cluster of highly shared sequence variants.

The specimen sequenced was PBMCs. This TCR was sampled from a woman between 35 and 50 years old in good health and CMV-seronegative. The chain carries TRBV6-5 and TRBJ2-1; D gene unclear. CDR3: CASSDIRHLGEQFF. Here the CDR3 DNA reads TGTGCCAGCAGTGACATAAGACACCTTGGTGAGCAGTTCTTC.